Below, 28 T cell receptor beta chains from the same sample are listed, as sequenced in a study of cytomegalovirus exposure and HLA in healthy donors. It was with 60 Vbeta and 13 Jbeta primers that the PCR ran. Generated by immunoSEQ multiplex PCR, the TCRdb table keeps only in-frame clones and is missing some. The sample lists 110,000 or so clones, 74% occurring once. Sequencing input: PBMCs. Every receptor here comes from a woman aged 45 to 65 in good health and CMV-seropositive.

The chain uses TRBV5-6 and TRBJ1-2; TRBD1 agrees at 9 bases. There are 15 residues in the CDR3. The germline gives CDR1 SGHDT, CDR2 YYEEEE. The ends lost 2 bases at V and 1 base at J; junction bases unmatched: 3. CDR3: CASSLGQGSNYGYTF. CDR3 sequence (DNA): TGTGCCAGCAGCTTAGGACAGGGGAGTAACTATGGCTACACCTTC.

This sequence joins TRBV27 and TRBJ1-2, with D hard to call. The CDR3 is 14 amino acids. Trimming removed 8 bases at V and 3 bases at J, with 16 bases between. CDR1 is MNHEY, CDR2 SMNVEV, per germline (reference sequence). The DNA for the CDR3 is TGTGCCAGCTCACCGGGAGGAGCTTACTATGGCTACACCTTC. This translates into CASSPGGAYYGYTF.

This clone was counted a single time. This rearrangement joins TRBV19 to TRBJ1-1; the D gene is possibly TRBD1 (5 bases). The CDR3 has 14 amino acids. The germline V gene has CDR1 LNHDA and CDR2 SQIVND (reference sequence). Between the trimmed V and J ends, which lost 1 base and 5 bases, there was a span of 11 bases. The CDR3, as DNA: TGTGCCAGTAGTATAGCTTTAGGGGTAACTGAAGCTTTCTTT. It codes for CASSIALGVTEAFF.

This clone appeared a few times. The V gene is TRBV5-5, the J gene TRBJ2-7; TRBD1 aligns across 7 bases. Germline loops: CDR1 SGHKS, CDR2 YYEKEE (reference sequence). The trim removed 3 bases at V and 3 bases at J, leaving 9 bases unmatched. The CDR3 loop spans 15 amino acids. The CDR3 region has the DNA TGTGCCAGCAGCTCTAGACAGGGCCTTAACTACGAGCAGTACTTC. This gives the protein CASSSRQGLNYEQYF.

The V gene is TRBV15, the J gene TRBJ1-1; D is perhaps TRBD1 (6 bases). The V end lost 3 bases, the J end lost 5 bases, and 16 bases lay between the germline ends. This CDR3 region has 15 residues. Looked up from germline, CDR1 is LNHNV and CDR2 is YYDKDF (reference sequence). The CDR3 reads CATSSDPQGWTEAFF. Here the CDR3 DNA reads TGTGCCACCAGCAGTGATCCTCAGGGGTGGACTGAAGCTTTCTTT.

This chain links TRBV10-3 with TRBJ1-1; the match to TRBD1 covers 7 bases. The V gene's germline CDR1 is ENHRY and CDR2 SYGVKD. The CDR3 contains 15 residues. The junction had 7 bases not matched to a gene; V was cut back by 6 bases and J by 0 bases. The CDR3 region is CAISSRQGMNTEAFF. The CDR3 DNA reads TGTGCCATCAGCTCAAGACAGGGAATGAACACTGAAGCTTTCTTT.

The chain joins TRBV19 to TRBJ2-3, with TRBD2 matching 8 bases. Trimming at V came to 6 bases and at J to 5 bases, leaving 4 bases not matched to a gene. Germline V lookup: CDR1 LNHDA, CDR2 SQIVND (reference sequence). This CDR3 is 13 amino acids long. The CDR3 sequence is CASSGGERDTQYF. CDR3 coding DNA: TGTGCCAGTAGCGGGGGGGAAAGAGATACGCAGTATTTT.

The chain joins TRBV6-1 to TRBJ1-2; D call uncertain. The CDR3 spans 14 residues. Germline V lookup: CDR1 MNHNS, CDR2 SASEGT. The V gene lost 2 bases and the J gene lost 8 bases, with 15 bases spanning the gap. The CDR3 nucleotides are TGTGCCAGCAGTGAATCCCCACTTTCCCCCGGCTACACCTTC. Amino acid sequence: CASSESPLSPGYTF.

The rearrangement uses TRBV30 and TRBJ2-7; TRBD1 is a possible D gene (5 bases). V dropped 1 base and J dropped 6 bases, with 13 bases sitting between them. In germline, CDR1 is GTSNPN, CDR2 SVGIG (reference sequence). The CDR3 runs to 13 residues. The CDR3 sequence: CAWSASTGAEQYF. In nucleotides, the CDR3 is TGTGCCTGGAGTGCGTCCACTGGGGCCGAGCAGTACTTC. The full variable domain, with the rest looked up from reference TRBV30 and TRBJ2-7, is SQTIHQWPATLVQPVGSPLSLECTVEGTSNPNLYWYRQAAGRGLQLLFYSVGIGQISSEVPQNLSASRPQDRQFILSSKKLLLSDSGFYLCAWSASTGAEQYFGPGTRLTVT.

The chain combines TRBV29-1 with TRBJ2-1; D might be TRBD2 (6 bases). CDR1 SQVTM and CDR2 ANQGSEA come from the germline V gene. This CDR3 region has 15 residues. V was clipped by 1 base and J by 4 bases, with 14 bases between them. This chain's CDR3 is CSVEVGGGLYNEQFF. CDR3 sequence (DNA): TGCAGCGTTGAAGTTGGGGGAGGACTTTACAATGAGCAGTTCTTC.

The chain is built from TRBV5-1 and TRBJ1-1; TRBD1 matches 7 bases. The CDR3 spans 14 residues. The junction had 6 bases not matched to a gene; V was cut back by 7 bases and J by 0 bases. CDR1 SGHRS and CDR2 YFSETQ come from the germline V gene. Written as DNA, the CDR3 is TGCGCCAGCGCAGACAGGGAGGTGAACACTGAAGCTTTCTTT. Amino acids: CASADREVNTEAFF. The full variable domain, completed using reference TRBV5-1 and TRBJ1-1, is KAGVTQTPRYLIKTRGQQVTLSCSPISGHRSVSWYQQTPGQGLQFLFEYFSETQRNKGNFPGRFSGRQFSNSRSEMNVSTLELGDSALYLCASADREVNTEAFFGQGTRLTVV.

The chain carries TRBV7-2 and TRBJ2-6; 12 bases are a match to TRBD1. CDR1 and CDR2 from the germline V gene are SGHTA and FQGNSA. The CDR3 contains 19 residues. The junction had 10 bases not matched to a gene; V was cut back by 3 bases and J by 4 bases. This CDR3 reads CASSFFPGQGARGANVLTF. CDR3 nucleotides: TGTGCCAGCAGCTTTTTCCCGGGACAGGGGGCGAGAGGGGCCAACGTCCTGACTTTC.

This clone was recorded a few times. The chain uses TRBV6-1 and TRBJ1-4, with a weak D call TRBD1 (5 bases). This CDR3 region has 13 residues. With 4 bases removed from V and 8 bases from J, the gap between germline ends came to 11 bases. Germline V lookup: CDR1 MNHNS, CDR2 SASEGT. As DNA, the CDR3 is TGTGCCAGCAGTGGTCAGGGAAACGAAAAACTGTTTTTT. Translating it yields CASSGQGNEKLFF.

CDR3 nucleotide sequence: TGTGCCAGCAGTTACTCGACAGGGGACACTAACTATGGCTACACCTTC. Translated: CASSYSTGDTNYGYTF. The chain carries TRBV6-5 and TRBJ1-2; TRBD1 agrees at 8 bases. Germline-derived CDR1 and CDR2 are MNHEY and SVGAGI. V trimming: 0 bases; J trimming: 0 bases; junction bases outside the gene matches: 3. The CDR3 extends over 16 amino acids.

The chain carries TRBV28 and TRBJ2-7, with 8 bases matching TRBD1. This CDR3 is built from 11 residues. CDR1 and CDR2 (germline): MDHEN, SYDVKM. J gave up 3 bases and V 9 bases, and 1 base lay outside the gene matches. CDR3: CASGQGYEQYF. The CDR3 bases are TGTGCCAGTGGACAGGGCTACGAGCAGTACTTC.

The chain uses TRBV11-2 and TRBJ1-2; D gene uncertain. Germline CDR1 reads SGHAT; CDR2 reads FQNNGV. CDR3 length: 12 residues. Trimming removed 2 bases at V and 3 bases at J, with 4 bases between. This CDR3 reads CASSLRDYGYTF. The CDR3 bases are TGTGCCAGCAGCTTACGGGACTATGGCTACACCTTC.

V gene TRBV27 combines with J gene TRBJ1-2, with a possible D match to TRBD1 (6 bases). V was shortened by 5 bases and J by 4 bases, with 17 bases between the two germline ends. Looked up from germline, CDR1 is MNHEY and CDR2 is SMNVEV (reference sequence). The CDR3 has 15 amino acids. CDR3: CASSPVRQVAYGYTF. CDR3 bases: TGTGCCAGCAGTCCTGTCCGACAGGTTGCCTATGGCTACACCTTC.

The chain is built from TRBV7-8 and TRBJ1-2; 9 positions match TRBD1. This CDR3 has 15 residues. With V trimmed by 5 bases and J by 5 bases, 9 bases remained unmatched. Germline-derived CDR1 and CDR2 are SGHVS and FQNEAQ. The CDR3 bases are TGTGCCAGCAGCATAACAGGGGGCGCAGGGTATGGCTACACCTTC. Translated: CASSITGGAGYGYTF.

This clone has more than one count but fewer than ten. This chain joins TRBV5-4 and TRBJ2-2, with D perhaps matching TRBD1 (6 bases). Germline V gene data show CDR1 as SGHNT and CDR2 as YYREEE (reference sequence). V was trimmed by 4 bases and J by 3 bases, leaving 16 bases between them. The CDR3 totals 16 residues. The CDR3 region is CASSPLAGAYTGELFF. CDR3 bases: TGTGCCAGCAGCCCTCTGGCAGGGGCCTACACCGGGGAGCTGTTTTTT.

The chain is built from TRBV19 and TRBJ1-5, with a possible D match to TRBD1 (6 bases). The ends were cut back, 6 bases at V and 5 bases at J, with 23 bases in the middle. Looked up from germline, CDR1 is LNHDA and CDR2 is SQIVND (reference sequence). This CDR3 has 17 residues. CDR3 sequence reads: CASSLYEGDPVYQPQHF. CDR3 DNA sequence: TGTGCCAGTAGCCTATATGAGGGGGACCCAGTCTATCAGCCCCAGCATTTT. The full variable domain, in which reference TRBV19 and TRBJ1-5 provide the parts outside the CDR3, is DGGITQSPKYLFRKEGQNVTLSCEQNLNHDAMYWYRQDPGQGLRLIYYSQIVNDFQKGDIAEGYSVSREKKESFPLTVTSAQKNPTAFYLCASSLYEGDPVYQPQHFGDGTRLSIL.

The rearrangement links TRBV7-7 to TRBJ2-7, with 8 bases that match TRBD2. CDR1 is SSHAT, CDR2 FNYEAQ, per germline (reference sequence). The CDR3 contains 15 residues. V shed 4 bases and J 0 bases; nucleotides not matched to a gene: 5. The CDR3 DNA reads TGTGCCAGCAGCTCTAGCGGGTACATCTCCTACGAGCAGTACTTC. This translates into CASSSSGYISYEQYF.

V and J are TRBV30 and TRBJ1-6; maybe TRBD1 (5 bases). The germline V and J ends were trimmed by 6 bases and 10 bases, with 16 bases remaining between them. The CDR3 covers 13 residues. Germline lookup yields CDR1 GTSNPN and CDR2 SVGIG (reference sequence). This CDR3 is CACEKGNRSPLHF. The CDR3 coding sequence is TGTGCCTGTGAGAAGGGGAATCGGTCACCCCTCCACTTT.

Concerning this clone itself: The same CDR3 arises from other DNA sequences in this sample as well. V usage is TRBV30 and J usage is TRBJ1-6; 9 bases agree with TRBD1. V dropped 2 bases and J dropped 3; count of bases not matched to a gene: 5. Looked up from germline, CDR1 is GTSNPN and CDR2 is SVGIG (reference sequence). The length of the CDR3 is 16 residues. As DNA, the CDR3 is TGTGCCTGGAGTCTACCGGGACAGGGCTATAATTCACCCCTCCACTTT. Translating it yields CAWSLPGQGYNSPLHF. The full variable domain, with the rest looked up from reference TRBV30 and TRBJ1-6, is SQTIHQWPATLVQPVGSPLSLECTVEGTSNPNLYWYRQAAGRGLQLLFYSVGIGQISSEVPQNLSASRPQDRQFILSSKKLLLSDSGFYLCAWSLPGQGYNSPLHFGNGTRLTVT.

On this clone itself: Since no conserved phenylalanine or tryptophan closes the CDR3, a read error is the likely cause. The chain joins TRBV7-2 to TRBJ2-3, with D unresolved. Trimming cost V 6 bases and J 2 bases, with 3 bases left between them. Germline V CDR1 and CDR2: SGHTA, FQGNSA. CDR3 length equals 11 residues. CDR3 DNA sequence: TGTGCCAGCAGAAACACAGATACGCAGTATGTT. Its protein is CASRNTDTQYV.

The chain joins TRBV7-8 to TRBJ1-1; 8 positions agree with TRBD1. V shed 1 base and J 4 bases; nucleotides not matched to a gene: 8. This CDR3 contains 16 residues. Germline V gene data show CDR1 as SGHVS and CDR2 as FQNEAQ. CDR3 residues: CASSLVQGAGITEAFF. CDR3 DNA sequence: TGTGCCAGCAGCTTAGTGCAGGGGGCCGGAATCACTGAAGCTTTCTTT.

Comment on this clone: Other DNA sequences from this sample encode an identical CDR3 as well. The gene calls are TRBV30 and TRBJ1-5; 8 bases are shared with TRBD1. Germline trimming cut 2 bases from V and 3 bases from J; bases unmatched to any gene: 0. Germline V gene lookup returns CDR1 GTSNPN and CDR2 SVGIG (reference sequence). The CDR3 is 13 amino acids. In DNA form, the CDR3 reads TGTGCCTGGAGTCAGGGGGCCAATCAGCCCCAGCATTTT. This codes for CAWSQGANQPQHF.

The chain carries TRBV7-2 and TRBJ2-1; D is ambiguous. The CDR3 contains 13 residues. Germline V gene sequence: CDR1 SGHTA, CDR2 FQGNSA. The V gene lost 1 base and the J gene lost 6 bases, with 7 bases spanning the gap. CDR3 in DNA: TGTGCCAGCAGCTTAGGAGTTTCCAATGAGCAGTTCTTC. Translating it yields CASSLGVSNEQFF.

This clone was counted between two and nine times. The chain links TRBV28 to TRBJ2-5, with a tentative D call TRBD1 (6 bases). Between the trimmed V and J ends, which lost 7 bases and 3 bases, there was a span of 15 bases. The CDR3 totals 14 residues. Germline assignment: CDR1 MDHEN and CDR2 SYDVKM. The CDR3: CASTGQGLKETQYF. CDR3 coding DNA: TGTGCCAGCACGGGACAAGGCCTAAAAGAGACCCAGTACTTC. The variable domain in full, with the rest retrieved from reference TRBV28 and TRBJ2-5, is DVKVTQSSRYLVKRTGEKVFLECVQDMDHENMFWYRQDPGLGLRLIYFSYDVKMKEKGDIPEGYSVSREKKERFSLILESASTNQTSMYLCASTGQGLKETQYFGPGTRLLVL.